Listed below are T cell receptor beta chains from one sample, sequenced in a study of post-analysis software for immune sequencing data. One entry per CDR3 protein results from TCRdb running MiXCR on the PCR reads. The table lists around 710,000 distinct CDR3 sequences, around 45% of them singletons. The sequenced sample was blood. These receptors came from a girl aged 5 to 17 with multiple sclerosis. CDR3s include the opening cysteine and the closing phenylalanine or tryptophan. A D gene is named only where the DNA matches it firmly. Where a row states a size, it is once, few, many or the class of an expanded clone; other rows omit it.

j_gene: TRBJ2-7
abundance: once
d_gene: .
v_gene: TRBV7-3
CDR3aa: CASSLTSGIQYEQYF
CDR3nt: TGTGCCAGCAGCTTAACTAGCGGAATACAATACGAGCAGTACTTC

j_gene: TRBJ2-5
abundance: few
d_gene: TRBD2
v_gene: TRBV29-1
CDR3aa: CSVGLPSGVKETQYF
CDR3nt: TGCAGCGTTGGTCTACCTAGCGGGGTAAAAGAGACCCAGTACTTC

j_gene: TRBJ2-1
abundance: few
d_gene: .
v_gene: TRBV15
CDR3aa: CATSRDFEGSYNEQFF
CDR3nt: TGTGCCACCAGCAGAGATTTCGAGGGCTCCTACAATGAGCAGTTCTTC

j_gene: TRBJ2-7
abundance: .
d_gene: TRBD2
v_gene: TRBV10-2
CDR3aa: CASSHGLAGYEQYF
CDR3nt: TGCGCCAGCAGTCACGGACTAGCGGGATACGAGCAGTACTTC

j_gene: TRBJ1-6
abundance: .
d_gene: .
v_gene: TRBV5-1
CDR3aa: CASSYESSYNSPLHF
CDR3nt: TGCGCCAGCAGCTACGAAAGCTCCTATAATTCACCCCTCCACTTT

j_gene: TRBJ2-3
abundance: once
d_gene: TRBD1
v_gene: TRBV20-1
CDR3aa: CSQGASTDTQYF
CDR3nt: TGCAGTCAGGGGGCGAGCACAGATACGCAGTATTTT

j_gene: TRBJ1-1
abundance: few
d_gene: .
v_gene: TRBV15
CDR3aa: CATSRGGVHGTEAFF
CDR3nt: TGTGCCACCAGCAGAGGAGGGGTTCACGGGACTGAAGCTTTCTTT

j_gene: TRBJ2-7
abundance: .
d_gene: .
v_gene: TRBV6-2/TRBV6-3
CDR3aa: CASSSYGIHYAQYF
CDR3nt: TGTGCCAGCAGTTCGTACGGGATCCACTACGCGCAGTACTTC

j_gene: TRBJ2-7
abundance: few
d_gene: .
v_gene: TRBV20-1
CDR3aa: CSARTGRYEQYF
CDR3nt: TGCAGTGCTAGAACCGGACGCTACGAGCAGTACTTC

j_gene: TRBJ2-7
abundance: .
d_gene: TRBD2
v_gene: TRBV7-9
CDR3aa: CASSPEWGGYEQYF
CDR3nt: TGTGCCAGCAGCCCCGAATGGGGGGGCTACGAGCAGTACTTC

j_gene: TRBJ1-1
abundance: .
d_gene: TRBD1
v_gene: TRBV9
CDR3aa: CASTPGGKNTEAFF
CDR3nt: TGTGCCAGCACCCCAGGGGGCAAGAACACTGAAGCTTTCTTT

j_gene: TRBJ2-1
abundance: few
d_gene: TRBD2
v_gene: TRBV29-1
CDR3aa: CSVEELAGDNEQFF
CDR3nt: TGCAGCGTTGAAGAACTAGCGGGAGACAATGAGCAGTTCTTC

j_gene: TRBJ2-7
abundance: .
d_gene: TRBD2
v_gene: TRBV4-1
CDR3aa: CASSRGGLAEIEQYF
CDR3nt: TGCGCCAGCAGCCGCGGGGGACTAGCTGAAATCGAGCAGTACTTC

j_gene: TRBJ2-3
abundance: .
d_gene: .
v_gene: TRBV12-3/TRBV12-4
CDR3aa: CASSDPVGRGPVGDTQYF
CDR3nt: TGTGCCAGCAGCGACCCCGTAGGGAGAGGGCCGGTGGGAGATACGCAGTATTTT

j_gene: TRBJ2-6
abundance: .
d_gene: .
v_gene: TRBV29-1
CDR3aa: CSVEGIAVRGQGANVLTF
CDR3nt: TGCAGCGTTGAAGGTATAGCGGTTCGGGGGCAGGGGGCCAACGTCCTGACTTTC

j_gene: TRBJ2-7
abundance: .
d_gene: TRBD2
v_gene: TRBV6-2/TRBV6-3
CDR3aa: CASRPGLSSYEQYF
CDR3nt: TGTGCCAGCAGACCGGGACTATCCTCCTACGAGCAGTACTTC

j_gene: TRBJ2-5
abundance: .
d_gene: TRBD2
v_gene: TRBV6-1
CDR3aa: CASSALTSGRGNEQYF
CDR3nt: TGTGCCAGCAGTGCCCTGACTAGCGGGAGAGGTAATGAGCAGTACTTC

j_gene: TRBJ1-6
abundance: few
d_gene: .
v_gene: TRBV5-1
CDR3aa: CASRLDGTKNSPLHF
CDR3nt: TGCGCCAGCCGGCTAGACGGGACAAAAAATTCACCCCTCCACTTT

j_gene: TRBJ2-1
abundance: .
d_gene: TRBD2
v_gene: TRBV7-6
CDR3aa: CASSSRGTSENNEQFF
CDR3nt: TGTGCCAGCAGCTCAAGGGGGACTAGCGAGAACAATGAGCAGTTCTTC

j_gene: TRBJ2-3
abundance: .
d_gene: .
v_gene: TRBV7-9
CDR3aa: CASSLSLGTDTRYF
CDR3nt: TGTGCCAGCAGCTTATCCCTAGGTACAGATACGCGGTATTTT

j_gene: TRBJ2-1
abundance: .
d_gene: .
v_gene: TRBV12-3/TRBV12-4
CDR3aa: CASTTTGGSGGEQFF
CDR3nt: TGTGCCAGCACGACGACAGGCGGGTCTGGGGGGGAGCAGTTCTTC

j_gene: TRBJ1-1
abundance: few
d_gene: .
v_gene: TRBV29-1
CDR3aa: CSVGYLGPNTEAFF
CDR3nt: TGCAGCGTTGGGTATCTGGGACCGAACACTGAAGCTTTCTTT

j_gene: TRBJ2-5
abundance: .
d_gene: .
v_gene: TRBV7-2
CDR3aa: CASSSLSETQYF
CDR3nt: TGTGCCAGCAGCTCCCTGTCGGAGACCCAGTACTTC

j_gene: TRBJ2-5
abundance: .
d_gene: .
v_gene: TRBV10-3
CDR3aa: CAISRLEETQYF
CDR3nt: TGTGCCATCAGTCGGTTAGAAGAGACCCAGTACTTC

j_gene: TRBJ2-5
abundance: .
d_gene: TRBD2
v_gene: TRBV5-1
CDR3aa: CASSSRLAGKETQYF
CDR3nt: TGCGCCAGCAGCAGCCGACTAGCGGGGAAAGAGACCCAGTACTTC

j_gene: TRBJ2-3
abundance: few
d_gene: .
v_gene: TRBV9
CDR3aa: CASSVAAGSSTDTQYF
CDR3nt: TGTGCCAGCAGCGTAGCGGCCGGATCTAGCACAGATACGCAGTATTTT

j_gene: TRBJ2-7
abundance: few
d_gene: TRBD2
v_gene: TRBV12-3/TRBV12-4
CDR3aa: CASSLILAGGPYEQYF
CDR3nt: TGTGCCAGCAGTCTTATCCTAGCGGGTGGTCCCTACGAGCAGTACTTC

j_gene: TRBJ2-1
abundance: .
d_gene: TRBD2
v_gene: TRBV11-2
CDR3aa: CASSYPGLAGVNEQFF
CDR3nt: TGTGCCAGCAGCTATCCGGGACTAGCGGGAGTGAATGAGCAGTTCTTC

j_gene: TRBJ1-2
abundance: few
d_gene: .
v_gene: TRBV7-2
CDR3aa: CASSLVPQVYTF
CDR3nt: TGTGCCAGCAGCTTAGTCCCACAAGTCTACACCTTC

j_gene: TRBJ2-7
abundance: .
d_gene: .
v_gene: TRBV27
CDR3aa: CASASAYEQYF
CDR3nt: TGTGCCAGCGCTTCCGCCTACGAGCAGTACTTC

j_gene: TRBJ2-4
abundance: .
d_gene: TRBD1
v_gene: TRBV28
CDR3aa: CASSFRRQGASYF
CDR3nt: TGTGCCAGCAGTTTCCGAAGACAGGGGGCGTCGTACTTC

j_gene: TRBJ2-1
abundance: .
d_gene: TRBD1
v_gene: TRBV7-8
CDR3aa: CASSPPDRGAFF
CDR3nt: TGTGCCAGCAGCCCCCCCGACAGGGGTGCGTTCTTC

j_gene: TRBJ2-4
abundance: .
d_gene: .
v_gene: TRBV12-5
CDR3aa: CASGFTSAGGRGNIQYF
CDR3nt: TGTGCTAGTGGTTTTACTTCCGCAGGGGGGCGCGGAAACATTCAGTACTTC

j_gene: TRBJ2-6
abundance: .
d_gene: .
v_gene: TRBV7-6
CDR3aa: CASSATDSGANVLTF
CDR3nt: TGTGCCAGCAGCGCCACAGACTCTGGGGCCAACGTCCTGACTTTC

j_gene: TRBJ1-2
abundance: few
d_gene: .
v_gene: TRBV5-1
CDR3aa: CASSLELNYGYTF
CDR3nt: TGCGCCAGCAGCTTGGAACTGAACTATGGCTACACCTTC

j_gene: TRBJ2-3
abundance: .
d_gene: TRBD1
v_gene: TRBV12-3/TRBV12-4
CDR3aa: CATTGGIPGDTQYF
CDR3nt: TGTGCCACGACAGGGGGCATTCCCGGGGATACGCAGTATTTT

j_gene: TRBJ2-3
abundance: few
d_gene: .
v_gene: TRBV24-1
CDR3aa: CATRGASTDTQYF
CDR3nt: TGTGCCACCCGGGGGGCCAGCACAGATACGCAGTATTTT

j_gene: TRBJ2-7
abundance: .
d_gene: .
v_gene: TRBV6-6
CDR3aa: CASSYSAGRATYEQYF
CDR3nt: TGTGCCAGCAGTTACTCGGCAGGGCGGGCAACCTACGAGCAGTACTTC

j_gene: TRBJ2-7
abundance: few
d_gene: TRBD1
v_gene: TRBV3-1
CDR3aa: CASSHTTGTPYEQYF
CDR3nt: TGTGCCAGCAGCCACACGACAGGGACCCCCTACGAGCAGTACTTC

j_gene: TRBJ2-7
abundance: .
d_gene: .
v_gene: TRBV20-1
CDR3aa: CSARDRGGHEQYF
CDR3nt: TGCAGTGCTAGAGATCGGGGTGGACACGAGCAGTACTTC

j_gene: TRBJ2-7
abundance: few
d_gene: .
v_gene: TRBV25-1
CDR3aa: CASSEKPGRLSEQYF
CDR3nt: TGTGCCAGCAGTGAAAAACCGGGACGTCTATCCGAGCAGTACTTC

j_gene: TRBJ2-1
abundance: .
d_gene: TRBD2
v_gene: TRBV20-1
CDR3aa: CSAPSPGLADNEQFF
CDR3nt: TGCAGTGCCCCAAGCCCGGGACTAGCGGATAATGAGCAGTTCTTC

j_gene: TRBJ2-5
abundance: few
d_gene: TRBD2
v_gene: TRBV3-1
CDR3aa: CASSRRLAAQETQYF
CDR3nt: TGTGCCAGCAGCCGTCGACTAGCGGCACAAGAGACCCAGTACTTC

j_gene: TRBJ2-5
abundance: .
d_gene: .
v_gene: TRBV12-3/TRBV12-4
CDR3aa: CASSLFPGSRSVETQYF
CDR3nt: TGTGCCAGCAGTTTATTTCCCGGGAGCCGTAGTGTAGAGACCCAGTACTTC

j_gene: TRBJ2-1
abundance: .
d_gene: .
v_gene: TRBV7-9
CDR3aa: CASSQLARAVLNEQFF
CDR3nt: TGTGCCAGCAGTCAGCTCGCGAGGGCCGTATTGAATGAGCAGTTCTTC

j_gene: TRBJ2-7
abundance: .
d_gene: .
v_gene: TRBV20-1
CDR3aa: CSARDVQAYEQYF
CDR3nt: TGCAGTGCTAGAGATGTCCAAGCCTACGAGCAGTACTTC

j_gene: TRBJ2-7
abundance: .
d_gene: .
v_gene: TRBV7-9
CDR3aa: CASSLIDTYYEQYF
CDR3nt: TGTGCCAGCAGCTTGATCGACACATACTACGAGCAGTACTTC

j_gene: TRBJ2-3
abundance: few
d_gene: TRBD2
v_gene: TRBV7-2
CDR3aa: CASSPIAGLTDTQYF
CDR3nt: TGTGCCAGCAGCCCCATAGCGGGTCTCACAGATACGCAGTATTTT

j_gene: TRBJ2-1
abundance: few
d_gene: .
v_gene: TRBV7-9
CDR3aa: CASSLGMVGIVDEQFF
CDR3nt: TGTGCCAGCAGCTTAGGCATGGTGGGAATAGTCGATGAGCAGTTCTTC

j_gene: TRBJ2-5
abundance: .
d_gene: .
v_gene: TRBV15
CDR3aa: CATSRDMGLSETQYF
CDR3nt: TGTGCCACCAGCAGAGATATGGGGTTGTCAGAGACCCAGTACTTC

j_gene: TRBJ2-6
abundance: few
d_gene: TRBD2
v_gene: TRBV5-1
CDR3aa: CASSKRTSGSPHSGANVLTF
CDR3nt: TGCGCCAGCAGCAAACGGACTAGCGGGAGTCCCCACTCTGGGGCCAACGTCCTGACTTTC